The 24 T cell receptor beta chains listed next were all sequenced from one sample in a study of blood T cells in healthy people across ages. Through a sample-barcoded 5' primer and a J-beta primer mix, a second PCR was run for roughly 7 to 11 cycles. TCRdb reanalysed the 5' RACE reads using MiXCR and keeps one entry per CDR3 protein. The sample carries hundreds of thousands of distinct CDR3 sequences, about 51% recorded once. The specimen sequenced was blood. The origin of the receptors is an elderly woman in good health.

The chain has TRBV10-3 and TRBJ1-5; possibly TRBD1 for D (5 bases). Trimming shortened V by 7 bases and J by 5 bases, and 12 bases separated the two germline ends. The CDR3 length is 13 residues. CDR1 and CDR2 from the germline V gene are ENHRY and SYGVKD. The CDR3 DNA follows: TGTGCCATCAAACAGGAGCGGGATCAGCCCCAGCATTTT. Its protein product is CAIKQERDQPQHF.

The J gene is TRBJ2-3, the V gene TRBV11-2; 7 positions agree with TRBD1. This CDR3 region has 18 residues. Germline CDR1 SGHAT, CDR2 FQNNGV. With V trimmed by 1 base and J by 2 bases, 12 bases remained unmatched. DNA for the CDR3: TGTGCCAGCAGCTTAGGCAAGGGCAGGGGGAGACCCACAGATACGCAGTATTTT. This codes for CASSLGKGRGRPTDTQYF.

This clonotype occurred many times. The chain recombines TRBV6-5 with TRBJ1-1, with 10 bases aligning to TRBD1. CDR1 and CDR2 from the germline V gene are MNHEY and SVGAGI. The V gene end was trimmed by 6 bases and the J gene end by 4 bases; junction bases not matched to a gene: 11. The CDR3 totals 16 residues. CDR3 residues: CASSPTRGQGSTEAFF. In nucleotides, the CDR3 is TGTGCCAGCAGCCCCACCAGGGGACAGGGGTCCACTGAAGCTTTCTTT.

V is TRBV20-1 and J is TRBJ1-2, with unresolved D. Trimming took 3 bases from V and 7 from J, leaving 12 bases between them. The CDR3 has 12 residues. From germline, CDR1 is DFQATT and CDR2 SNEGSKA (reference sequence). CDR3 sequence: CSASFGFTGYTF. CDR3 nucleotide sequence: TGCAGTGCTAGTTTCGGGTTCACTGGCTACACCTTC.

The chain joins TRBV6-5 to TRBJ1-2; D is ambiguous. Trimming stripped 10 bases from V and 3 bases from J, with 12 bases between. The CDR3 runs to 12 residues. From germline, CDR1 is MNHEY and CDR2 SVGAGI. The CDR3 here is CATLRGDYGYTF. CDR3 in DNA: TGTGCCACCTTGAGAGGAGACTATGGCTACACCTTC.

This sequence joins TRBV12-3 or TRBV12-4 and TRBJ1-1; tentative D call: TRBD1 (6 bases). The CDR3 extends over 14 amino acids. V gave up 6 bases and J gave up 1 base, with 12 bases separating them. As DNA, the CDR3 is TGTGCCAGCAGCCTCGGGACACAGAACACTGAAGCTTTCTTT. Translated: CASSLGTQNTEAFF.

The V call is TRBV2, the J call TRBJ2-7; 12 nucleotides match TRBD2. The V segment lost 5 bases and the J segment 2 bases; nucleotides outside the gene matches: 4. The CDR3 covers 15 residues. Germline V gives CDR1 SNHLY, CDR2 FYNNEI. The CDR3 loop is CASSYRLAGAYEQYF. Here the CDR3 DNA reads TGTGCCAGCAGTTATCGACTAGCGGGGGCCTACGAGCAGTACTTC.

The CDR3 region is CASSLRGGGYTF. The CDR3 DNA reads TGTGCCAGCAGTTTACGGGGCGGTGGCTACACCTTC. This chain uses TRBV27 with TRBJ1-2, with a weak D call TRBD1 (5 bases). The CDR3 is 12 amino acids. From germline, CDR1 is MNHEY and CDR2 SMNVEV (reference sequence). With 2 bases removed from V and 7 bases from J, the gap between germline ends came to 8 bases.

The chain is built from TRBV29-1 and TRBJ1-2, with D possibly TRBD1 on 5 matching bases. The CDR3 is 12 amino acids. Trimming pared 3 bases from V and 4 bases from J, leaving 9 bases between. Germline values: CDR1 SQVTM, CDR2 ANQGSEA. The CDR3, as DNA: TGCAGCGTTGAGGGCAGGGCCTATGGCTACACCTTC. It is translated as CSVEGRAYGYTF.

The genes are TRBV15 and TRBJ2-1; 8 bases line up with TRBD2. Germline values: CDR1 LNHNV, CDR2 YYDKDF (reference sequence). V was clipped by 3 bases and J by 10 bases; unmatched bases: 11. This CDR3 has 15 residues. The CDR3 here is CATSSITGRAKEQFF. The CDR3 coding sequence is TGTGCCACCAGCAGCATAACCGGGAGGGCCAAGGAGCAGTTCTTC.

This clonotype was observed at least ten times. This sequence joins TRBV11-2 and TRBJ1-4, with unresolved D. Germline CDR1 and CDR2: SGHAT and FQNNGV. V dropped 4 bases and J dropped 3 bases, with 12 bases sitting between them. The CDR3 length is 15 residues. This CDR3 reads CASSSRHASNEKLFF. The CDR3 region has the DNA TGTGCCAGCAGCTCTCGACACGCTTCTAATGAAAAACTGTTTTTT.

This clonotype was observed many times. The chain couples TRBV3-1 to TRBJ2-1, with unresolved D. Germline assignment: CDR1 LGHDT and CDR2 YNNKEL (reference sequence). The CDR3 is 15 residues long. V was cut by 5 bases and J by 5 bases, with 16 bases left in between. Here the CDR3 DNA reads TGTGCCAGCAGCTATGCGTCCAAAAAGGACAATGAGCAGTTCTTC. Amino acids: CASSYASKKDNEQFF.

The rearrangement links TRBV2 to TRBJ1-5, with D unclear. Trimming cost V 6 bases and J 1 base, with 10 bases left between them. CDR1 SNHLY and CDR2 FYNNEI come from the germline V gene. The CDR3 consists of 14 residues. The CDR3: CASRETVSNQPQHF. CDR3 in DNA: TGTGCCAGCAGGGAAACAGTCAGCAATCAGCCCCAGCATTTT.

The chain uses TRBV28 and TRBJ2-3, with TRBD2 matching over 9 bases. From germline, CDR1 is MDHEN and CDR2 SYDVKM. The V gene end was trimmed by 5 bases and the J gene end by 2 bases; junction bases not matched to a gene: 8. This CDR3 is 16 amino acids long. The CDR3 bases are TGTGCCAGCAGTCCCGCGGTAGCGGGGGACACAGATACGCAGTATTTT. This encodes CASSPAVAGDTDTQYF. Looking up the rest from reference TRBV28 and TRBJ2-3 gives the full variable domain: DVKVTQSSRYLVKRTGEKVFLECVQDMDHENMFWYRQDPGLGLRLIYFSYDVKMKEKGDIPEGYSVSREKKERFSLILESASTNQTSMYLCASSPAVAGDTDTQYFGPGTRLTVL.

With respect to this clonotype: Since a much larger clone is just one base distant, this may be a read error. The CDR3 loop reads CATSYYNEQYF. CDR3 nucleotide sequence: TGTGCCACCAGTTACTACAATGAGCAGTACTTC. The chain couples TRBV24-1 to TRBJ2-1; D call uncertain. Judging by the DNA end, TRBJ2-7 fits better; the J call may be wrong. This CDR3 is 11 amino acids long. CDR1 and CDR2 from the germline V gene are KGHDR and SFDVKD.

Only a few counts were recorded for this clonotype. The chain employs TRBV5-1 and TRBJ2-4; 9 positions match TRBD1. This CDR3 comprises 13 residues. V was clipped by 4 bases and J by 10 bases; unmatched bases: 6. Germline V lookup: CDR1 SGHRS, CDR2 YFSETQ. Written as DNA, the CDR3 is TGCGCCAGCAGCCCGGGGACAGGGCGGATTCAGTACTTC. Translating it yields CASSPGTGRIQYF.

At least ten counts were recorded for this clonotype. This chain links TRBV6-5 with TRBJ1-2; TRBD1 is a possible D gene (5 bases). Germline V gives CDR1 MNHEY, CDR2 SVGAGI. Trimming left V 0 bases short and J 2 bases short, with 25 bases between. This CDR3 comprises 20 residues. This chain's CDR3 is CASSYSIGSRSRAGNYGYTF. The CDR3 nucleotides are TGTGCCAGCAGTTACTCGATCGGTAGCCGGTCCAGGGCAGGGAACTATGGCTACACCTTC.

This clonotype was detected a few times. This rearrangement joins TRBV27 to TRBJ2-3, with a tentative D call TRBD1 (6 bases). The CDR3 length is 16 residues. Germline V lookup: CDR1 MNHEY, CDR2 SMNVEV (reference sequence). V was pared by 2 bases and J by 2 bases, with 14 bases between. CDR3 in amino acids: CASSLGLGHATDTQYF. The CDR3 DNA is TGTGCCAGCAGTTTAGGATTGGGACACGCCACAGATACGCAGTATTTT.

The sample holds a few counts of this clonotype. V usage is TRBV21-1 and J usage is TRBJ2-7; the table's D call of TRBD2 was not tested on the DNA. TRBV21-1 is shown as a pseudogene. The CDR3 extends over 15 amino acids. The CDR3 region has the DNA TGTGCCAGCAGCTTGCTGCGGGAGTCCTCCTACGAGCAGTACTTC. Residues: CASSLLRESSYEQYF.

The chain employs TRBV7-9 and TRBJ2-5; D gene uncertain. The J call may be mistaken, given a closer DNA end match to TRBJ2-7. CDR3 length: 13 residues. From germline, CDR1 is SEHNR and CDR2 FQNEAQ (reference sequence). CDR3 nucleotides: TGTGCCAGCAGCTTATCCCAATACTACGAGCAGTACTTC. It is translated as CASSLSQYYEQYF.

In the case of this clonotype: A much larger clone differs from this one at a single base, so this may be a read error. The CDR3 coding sequence is TGTGCCAGCAGCGTAGCGGAGCGGGAGCACGAGCAGTACTTC. Amino acid sequence: CASSVAEREHEQYF. The chain is built from TRBV7-2 and TRBJ2-4, with 8 bases matching TRBD2. The DNA end is a closer match to TRBJ2-7, so the J assignment may be wrong. CDR1 SGHTA and CDR2 FQGNSA come from the germline V gene. The CDR3 runs 14 residues.

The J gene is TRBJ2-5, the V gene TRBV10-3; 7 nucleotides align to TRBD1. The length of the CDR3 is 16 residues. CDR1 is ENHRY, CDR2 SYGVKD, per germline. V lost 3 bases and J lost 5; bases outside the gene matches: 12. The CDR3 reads CAISDSLGQPAETQYF. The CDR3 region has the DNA TGTGCCATCAGTGACAGTCTGGGACAGCCCGCCGAGACCCAGTACTTC.

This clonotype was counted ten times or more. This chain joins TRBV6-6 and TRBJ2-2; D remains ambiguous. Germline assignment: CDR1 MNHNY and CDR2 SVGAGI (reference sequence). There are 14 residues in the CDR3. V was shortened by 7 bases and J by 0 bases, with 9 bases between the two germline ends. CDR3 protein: CASKSGTNTGELFF. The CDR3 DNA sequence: TGTGCCAGCAAGTCCGGAACGAACACCGGGGAGCTGTTTTTT.

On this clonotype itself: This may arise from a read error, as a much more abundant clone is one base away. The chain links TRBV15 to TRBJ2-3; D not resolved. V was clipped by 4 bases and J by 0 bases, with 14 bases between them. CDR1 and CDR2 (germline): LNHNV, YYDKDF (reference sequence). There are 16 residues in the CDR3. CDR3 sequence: CATSKVQDLSTDTQYF. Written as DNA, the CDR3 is TGTGCCACCAGCAAAGTTCAGGACCTTAGCACAGATACGCAGTATTTT.